This T cell receptor beta chain was documented in a study of Ad26.COV2.S vaccination and SARS-CoV-2 variants. The CDR3 consists of 13 residues. Germline V gives CDR1 GTSNPN, CDR2 SVGIG (reference sequence). V lost 3 bases to trimming and J lost 7 bases, with 15 bases between them. Assay used: immunoSEQ multiplex PCR; TCRdb lists only in-frame clones, some missing. The sample shows some 190,000 clones, 87% of them seen only once. Sequenced material: peripheral blood, taken after recovery from COVID-19. This clonotype was obtained from a human donor who had recovered from COVID-19. The J gene is TRBJ1-2, the V gene TRBV30, with D perhaps matching TRBD1 (6 bases). The CDR3 loop is CAWRGGQIRGYTF. Here the CDR3 DNA reads TGTGCCTGGAGGGGGGGGCAGATCCGTGGCTACACCTTC.